This passage covers 21 T cell receptor beta chains from one sample sequenced in a study of response to subunit inactivated influenza vaccine. TCRdb redid the calling of the RT-PCR reads with MiXCR, one entry per CDR3 protein. This sample carries hundreds of thousands of distinct CDR3 sequences, less than 10% of them seen once, and the ten largest clones take 10% to 15%. The sequences come from PBMCs from blood, collected less than 30 months after vaccination. The receptors derive from a man between 45 and 75 years old who received an inactivated influenza vaccine.

This clonotype has just a few counts. The chain couples TRBV5-5 to TRBJ2-7, with 9 nucleotides matching TRBD1. Unmatched junction bases numbered 12, after V lost 5 bases and J lost 6 bases. The CDR3 extends over 15 amino acids. CDR1 and CDR2 from the germline V gene are SGHKS and YYEKEE (reference sequence). CDR3 sequence reads: CASSVRDRVPGEQYF. CDR3 nucleotides: TGTGCCAGCAGTGTCCGGGACAGGGTCCCTGGCGAGCAGTACTTC.

This clonotype has at least ten counts. J is TRBJ2-2 and V is TRBV29-1; D might be TRBD1 or TRBD2, each matching 6 bases. The CDR3 is made up of 15 amino acids. Trimming took off 2 bases at V and 2 bases at J, with 12 bases between the two ends. CDR1 and CDR2 from the germline V gene are SQVTM and ANQGSEA. The CDR3 reads CSVEFRGRNTGELFF. The CDR3 DNA reads as TGCAGCGTTGAATTCCGGGGGCGAAACACCGGGGAGCTGTTTTTT.

The chain links TRBV2 to TRBJ2-1, with TRBD2 identical over 12 bases. Unmatched junction bases numbered 8, after V lost 6 bases and J lost 5 bases. There are 16 residues in the CDR3. Germline CDR1 and CDR2: SNHLY and FYNNEI. As DNA, the CDR3 is TGTGCCAGCAGCCTAGGACTAGCGGGACTCCACAATGAGCAGTTCTTC. Translating it yields CASSLGLAGLHNEQFF. The variable domain in full, completed from reference TRBV2 and TRBJ2-1, reads EPEVTQTPSHQVTQMGQEVILRCVPISNHLYFYWYRQILGQKVEFLVSFYNNEISEKSEIFDDQFSVERPDGSNFTLKIRSTKLEDSAMYFCASSLGLAGLHNEQFFGPGTRLTVL.

The sample holds many counts of this clonotype. This sequence joins TRBV12-3 or TRBV12-4 and TRBJ1-4; D possibly corresponds to TRBD1 (6 bases). This CDR3 is built from 19 residues. With 1 base removed from V and 8 bases from J, the gap between germline ends came to 26 bases. CDR3 in amino acids: CASSLVRGRGRLRNEKLFF. CDR3 nucleotide sequence: TGTGCCAGCAGTTTAGTCCGGGGCAGGGGCAGGTTACGGAACGAAAAACTGTTTTTT.

This clonotype was observed many times. The V call is TRBV20-1, the J call TRBJ2-1; no firm D call. Germline V gives CDR1 DFQATT, CDR2 SNEGSKA (reference sequence). Trimming removed 1 base at V and 3 bases at J, with 13 bases between. The CDR3 is 15 residues long. CDR3 sequence reads: CSARGVRRNYNEQFF. The DNA for the CDR3 is TGCAGTGCTAGAGGCGTGCGGCGGAACTACAATGAGCAGTTCTTC.

The table lists this clonotype with a few counts. This chain connects TRBV12-3 or TRBV12-4 to TRBJ1-1; D unresolved. V gave up 8 bases and J gave up 4 bases, with 17 bases separating them. This CDR3 region has 14 residues. The CDR3 region is CASGPGGRATEAFF. CDR3 DNA sequence: TGTGCCAGCGGACCCGGAGGGAGGGCCACTGAAGCTTTCTTT.

This clonotype was found a few times. The gene calls are TRBV12-3 or TRBV12-4 and TRBJ1-2; a possible D gene is TRBD1 (5 bases). V was clipped by 3 bases and J by 10 bases, with 9 bases between them. The CDR3 loop spans 11 amino acids. The CDR3 loop is CASSFGAAYTF. CDR3 DNA sequence: TGTGCCAGCAGTTTCGGGGCCGCCTACACCTTC.

The CDR3 nucleotides are TGTGCCAGCAGCTTGGCGGTAGGCAGGGGGGCCACTGAAGCTTTCTTT. The encoded protein is CASSLAVGRGATEAFF. The chain is built from TRBV7-2 and TRBJ1-1, with 7 bases identical to TRBD1. The J segment lost 4 bases and the V segment lost 3 bases, leaving 11 bases of the junction unmatched. Germline lookup yields CDR1 SGHTA and CDR2 FQGNSA. The CDR3 runs to 16 residues.

The chain is built from TRBV7-2 and TRBJ2-1; maybe TRBD1 (5 bases). V lost 6 bases, J lost 5 bases, and 11 bases lay in between. From germline, CDR1 is SGHTA and CDR2 FQGNSA. The CDR3 is made up of 13 amino acids. Here the CDR3 DNA reads TGTGCCAGCAGAAAAGACAGACACAATGAGCAGTTCTTC. Protein: CASRKDRHNEQFF.

This rearrangement joins TRBV29-1 to TRBJ2-1; maybe TRBD1 (6 bases). Germline CDR1 reads SQVTM; CDR2 reads ANQGSEA. Trimming removed 0 bases from V and 4 bases from J, with 16 bases in between. The CDR3 is 16 amino acids. CDR3 sequence: CSVEESMGAVYNEQFF. CDR3 sequence (DNA): TGCAGCGTTGAAGAATCCATGGGGGCTGTATACAATGAGCAGTTCTTC.

CDR3 in amino acids: CASKLDPGSSSYEQFF. DNA for the CDR3: TGTGCCAGCAAACTCGACCCCGGGTCCTCCAGCTATGAGCAGTTCTTC. The V and J genes are TRBV6-1 and TRBJ2-1, with no clear D. The germline gives CDR1 MNHNS, CDR2 SASEGT. The CDR3 is 16 amino acids. The V end lost 7 bases, the J end lost 8 bases, and 24 bases lay between the germline ends.

CDR3 sequence reads: CASSQKTGIWDYEQYF. The CDR3 coding sequence is TGTGCCAGCAGCCAGAAGACAGGGATCTGGGACTACGAGCAGTACTTC. The chain couples TRBV13 to TRBJ2-7, with 7 bases matching TRBD1. Germline assignment: CDR1 PRHDT and CDR2 FYEKMQ (reference sequence). CDR3 length: 16 residues. Losses at the gene ends were 5 bases for V and 3 bases for J; bases not matched to a gene: 13.

This clonotype was seen many times. This sequence joins TRBV5-5 and TRBJ2-1, with TRBD2 matching 9 bases. Per germline, CDR1 SGHKS and CDR2 YYEKEE (reference sequence). The V segment lost 1 base and the J segment 4 bases; nucleotides outside the gene matches: 6. The CDR3 is made up of 16 amino acids. CDR3 region: CASSLIAGGLYNEQFF. Written as DNA, the CDR3 is TGTGCCAGCAGCTTGATCGCGGGGGGGCTTTACAATGAGCAGTTCTTC.

In its sample, this clonotype was seen many times. The CDR3 loop reads CASSLDRGKQYF. In nucleotides, the CDR3 is TGCGCCAGCAGCTTGGACAGGGGCAAGCAGTACTTC. The chain has TRBV5-1 and TRBJ2-7; 7 positions match TRBD1. The CDR3 sequence is 12 residues long. V lost 0 bases to trimming and J lost 8 bases; unmatched junction nucleotides: 2. From germline, CDR1 is SGHRS and CDR2 YFSETQ.

The V and J genes are TRBV5-1 and TRBJ1-5, with a weak D call TRBD1 (6 bases). Germline V gene data show CDR1 as SGHRS and CDR2 as YFSETQ. This CDR3 has 16 residues. Between the trimmed V and J ends, which lost 4 bases and 2 bases, there was a span of 16 bases. CDR3 nucleotide sequence: TGCGCCAGCAGCATAACAGGGACTGGTGGCAATCAGCCCCAGCATTTT. It translates to CASSITGTGGNQPQHF.

This clonotype showed up many times. The chain combines TRBV7-2 with TRBJ1-5; TRBD1 might be the D (5 bases). Looked up from germline, CDR1 is SGHTA and CDR2 is FQGNSA. The V end was cut by 3 bases, the J end by 7 bases, with 10 bases between. The CDR3 is made up of 13 amino acids. The CDR3 reads CASSFQGGQPQHF. CDR3 coding DNA: TGTGCCAGCAGCTTTCAGGGAGGGCAGCCCCAGCATTTT. Supplemented by reference TRBV7-2 and TRBJ1-5, the full variable domain reads GAGVSQSPSNKVTEKGKDVELRCDPISGHTALYWYRQSLGQGLEFLIYFQGNSAPDKSGLPSDRFSAERTGGSVSTLTIQRTQQEDSAVYLCASSFQGGQPQHFGDGTRLSIL.

The chain employs TRBV11-1 and TRBJ2-1; D is undetermined. V lost 0 bases and J lost 9, with 6 bases in between. The CDR3 loop spans 12 amino acids. Germline V gene lookup returns CDR1 SGHAT and CDR2 FQDESV (reference sequence). Here the CDR3 reads CASSLALLEQFF. CDR3 sequence (DNA): TGTGCCAGCAGCTTAGCGCTTCTTGAGCAGTTCTTC.

The genes are TRBV9 and TRBJ1-2; D remains unclear. From germline, CDR1 is SGDLS and CDR2 YYNGEE. Trimming cost V 0 bases and J 5 bases, with 8 bases left between them. This CDR3 is built from 13 residues. The CDR3 spells CASSVDQGYGYTF. The CDR3 nucleotides are TGTGCCAGCAGCGTAGATCAAGGGTATGGCTACACCTTC.

A few counts support this clonotype. CDR3 residues: CASSTGQPPDTQYF. In DNA, the CDR3 is TGTGCCAGCAGCACGGGACAGCCCCCAGATACGCAGTATTTT. This chain uses TRBV7-2 with TRBJ2-3; 7 bases agree with TRBD1. CDR1 and CDR2 from the germline V gene are SGHTA and FQGNSA. V trimming: 5 bases; J trimming: 4 bases; junction bases outside the gene matches: 6. The CDR3 runs to 14 residues.

This clonotype was seen ten or more times. The chain carries TRBV5-1 and TRBJ2-7; 8 nucleotides agree with TRBD1. There are 15 residues in the CDR3. From germline, CDR1 is SGHRS and CDR2 YFSETQ. V lost 4 bases to trimming and J lost 3 bases; unmatched junction nucleotides: 9. The CDR3 DNA is TGCGCCAGCAGCGTCGGGACAGGCAACTTCTACGAGCAGTACTTC. Encoded protein: CASSVGTGNFYEQYF. Full variable domain (rest looked up from reference TRBV5-1 and TRBJ2-7): KAGVTQTPRYLIKTRGQQVTLSCSPISGHRSVSWYQQTPGQGLQFLFEYFSETQRNKGNFPGRFSGRQFSNSRSEMNVSTLELGDSALYLCASSVGTGNFYEQYFGPGTRLTVT.

This clonotype showed up just a few times. The chain is built from TRBV6-2 or TRBV6-3 and TRBJ2-2, with 7 nucleotides matching TRBD1. Germline V gene sequence: CDR1 MNHEY, CDR2 SVGEGT. The CDR3 runs 14 residues. V lost 6 bases and J lost 4; bases outside the gene matches: 5. The CDR3 DNA reads TGTGCCAGCAGCGCAGGGGGATCCACCGGGGAGCTGTTTTTT. Amino acid sequence: CASSAGGSTGELFF.